Sequencing of this T cell receptor beta chain was carried out in a study of blood T cell repertoires in COVID-19. CDR1 is MDHEN, CDR2 SYDVKM, per germline. Trimming stripped 3 bases from V and 0 bases from J, with 10 bases between. The CDR3 contains 15 residues. Methods used by the authors: Using reference gene primer amplification, nucleated cell counts were estimated. Profiling relied on immunoSEQ multiplex PCR, and the TCRdb table lists in-frame clones only, not all of them. V, J and clone size reflect that table, while D and trimming were determined from the DNA. Of hundreds of thousands of clones listed, roughly 85% are singletons.

The V and J genes are TRBV28 and TRBJ2-3; D might be TRBD1 (6 bases). This receptor was taken from a woman aged 18-30 years with acute COVID-19. Material: PBMCs or T cells enriched from blood (not recorded which). CDR3 in DNA: TGTGCCAGCAGTTTTCGGGACACCAGCACAGATACGCAGTATTTT. As protein: CASSFRDTSTDTQYF. Together with reference TRBV28 and TRBJ2-3, the CDR3 gives the full variable domain: DVKVTQSSRYLVKRTGEKVFLECVQDMDHENMFWYRQDPGLGLRLIYFSYDVKMKEKGDIPEGYSVSREKKERFSLILESASTNQTSMYLCASSFRDTSTDTQYFGPGTRLTVL.